This T cell receptor (beta chain) is drawn from a study of early T cells in non-severe SARS-CoV-2 infection. At the level of the study: Sequencing of bulk RNA from unsorted whole blood was done, without chain pairing. Study-wide points: Private and CD4 specificities were missed by VDJdb matching, skewed to anti-spike CD8.

The CDR3 has 12 amino acids. Per germline, CDR1 MNHEY and CDR2 SVGEGT. Trimming cost V 5 bases and J 2 bases, with 7 bases left between them. This clonotype showed up many times. The antigen is undetermined. Individual cDNA molecules received unique molecular identifiers during library preparation. One entry per CDR3 protein, called by TCRdb with MiXCR from the 5' RACE reads. This table holds 90,000 or so distinct CDR3 sequences, 15% found once. The sequenced sample consisted of whole blood. This sequence originates from an adult who was a healthcare worker with PCR-confirmed SARS-CoV-2 infection or an uninfected control (not recorded which). V and J are TRBV6-2 or TRBV6-3 and TRBJ2-7; D may be TRBD1 (5 bases). As DNA, the CDR3 is TGTGCCAGCAGTAGCAGGGCCTACGAGCAGTACTTC. It encodes CASSSRAYEQYF.